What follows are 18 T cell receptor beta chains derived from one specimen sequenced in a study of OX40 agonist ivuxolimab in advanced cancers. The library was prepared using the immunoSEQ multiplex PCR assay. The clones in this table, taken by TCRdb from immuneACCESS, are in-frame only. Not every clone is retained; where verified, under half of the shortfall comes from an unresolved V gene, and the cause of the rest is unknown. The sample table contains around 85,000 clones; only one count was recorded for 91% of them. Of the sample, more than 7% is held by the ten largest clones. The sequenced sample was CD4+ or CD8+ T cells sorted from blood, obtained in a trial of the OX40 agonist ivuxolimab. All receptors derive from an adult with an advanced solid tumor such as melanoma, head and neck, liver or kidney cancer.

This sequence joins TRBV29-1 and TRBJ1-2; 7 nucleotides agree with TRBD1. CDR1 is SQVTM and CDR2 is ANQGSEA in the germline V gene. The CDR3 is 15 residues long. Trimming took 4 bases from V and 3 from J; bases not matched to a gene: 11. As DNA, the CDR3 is TGCAGCGTTGGAAGTTTCGGACAGGACTACTATGGCTACACCTTC. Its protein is CSVGSFGQDYYGYTF.

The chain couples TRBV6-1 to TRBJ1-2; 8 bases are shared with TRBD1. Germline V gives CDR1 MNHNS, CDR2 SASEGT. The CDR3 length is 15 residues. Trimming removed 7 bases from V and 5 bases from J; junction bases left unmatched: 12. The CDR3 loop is CASTLVSQGGYGYTF. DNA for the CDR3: TGTGCCAGCACTTTAGTTTCACAGGGGGGTTATGGCTACACCTTC.

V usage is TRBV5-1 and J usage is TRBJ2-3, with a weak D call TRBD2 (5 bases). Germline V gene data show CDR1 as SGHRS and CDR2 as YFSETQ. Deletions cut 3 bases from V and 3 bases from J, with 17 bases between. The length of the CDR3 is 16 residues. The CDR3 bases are TGCGCCAGCAGCTCTGGACGGACCCCGGGAACAGATACGCAGTATTTT. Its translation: CASSSGRTPGTDTQYF.

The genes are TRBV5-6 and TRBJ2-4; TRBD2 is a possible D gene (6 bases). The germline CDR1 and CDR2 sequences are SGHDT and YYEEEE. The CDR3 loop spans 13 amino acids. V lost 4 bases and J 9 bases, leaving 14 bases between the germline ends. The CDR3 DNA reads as TGTGCCAGCAGCCTCGGAGGGACCGCCATTCAGTACTTC. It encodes CASSLGGTAIQYF.

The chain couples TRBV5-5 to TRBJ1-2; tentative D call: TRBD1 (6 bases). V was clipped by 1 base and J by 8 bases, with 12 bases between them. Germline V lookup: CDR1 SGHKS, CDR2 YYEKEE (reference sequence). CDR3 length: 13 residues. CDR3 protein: CASSLRGRGGYTF. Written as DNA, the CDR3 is TGTGCCAGCAGCTTGCGAGGCAGGGGCGGCTACACCTTC. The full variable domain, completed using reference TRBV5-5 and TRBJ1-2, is DAGVTQSPTHLIKTRGQQVTLRCSPISGHKSVSWYQQVLGQGPQFIFQYYEKEERGRGNFPDRFSARQFPNYSSELNVNALLLGDSALYLCASSLRGRGGYTFGSGTRLTVV.

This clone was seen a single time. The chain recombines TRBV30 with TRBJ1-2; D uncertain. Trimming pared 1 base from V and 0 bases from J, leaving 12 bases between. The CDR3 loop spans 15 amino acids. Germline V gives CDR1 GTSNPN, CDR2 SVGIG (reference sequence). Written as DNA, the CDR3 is TGTGCCTGGAGTGGGTATCAGATAGCTAACTATGGCTACACCTTC. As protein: CAWSGYQIANYGYTF.

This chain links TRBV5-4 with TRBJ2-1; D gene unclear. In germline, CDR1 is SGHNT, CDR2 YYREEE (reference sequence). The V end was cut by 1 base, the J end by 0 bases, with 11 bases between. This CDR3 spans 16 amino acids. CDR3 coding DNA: TGTGCCAGCAGCTTGAGTTTGTTTAGCTCCTACAATGAGCAGTTCTTC. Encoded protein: CASSLSLFSSYNEQFF.

CDR3 in amino acids: CASSYRDRGPNTQYF. CDR3 nucleotide sequence: TGCGCCAGCAGTTACCGGGACAGGGGTCCCAATACGCAGTATTTT. V and J are TRBV4-1 and TRBJ2-3; the match to TRBD1 covers 10 bases. V gave up 6 bases and J gave up 7 bases; unmatched junction bases: 10. The CDR3 is 15 residues long. Germline CDR1 is MGHRA and CDR2 is YSYEKL.

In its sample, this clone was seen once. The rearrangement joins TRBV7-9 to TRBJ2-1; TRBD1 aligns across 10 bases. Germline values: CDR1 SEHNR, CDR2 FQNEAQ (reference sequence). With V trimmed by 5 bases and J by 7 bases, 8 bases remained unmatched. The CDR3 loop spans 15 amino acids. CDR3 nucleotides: TGTGCCAGCAGCGATAGGGGACAGGGGAGAAATGAGCAGTTCTTC. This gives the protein CASSDRGQGRNEQFF.

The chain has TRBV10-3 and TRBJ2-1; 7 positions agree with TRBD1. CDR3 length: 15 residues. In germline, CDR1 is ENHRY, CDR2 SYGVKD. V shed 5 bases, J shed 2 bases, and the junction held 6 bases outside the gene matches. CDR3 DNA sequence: TGTGCCATCAGTCCGAGGGGGCAAACCTACAATGAGCAGTTCTTC. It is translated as CAISPRGQTYNEQFF.

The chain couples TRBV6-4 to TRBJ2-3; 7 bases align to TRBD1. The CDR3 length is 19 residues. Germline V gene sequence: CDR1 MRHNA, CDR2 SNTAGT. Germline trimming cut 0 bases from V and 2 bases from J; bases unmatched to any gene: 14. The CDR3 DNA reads TGTGCCAGCAGTGACTCGAGAAACAGGGGTTGGAGGTCCACAGATACGCAGTATTTT. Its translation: CASSDSRNRGWRSTDTQYF.

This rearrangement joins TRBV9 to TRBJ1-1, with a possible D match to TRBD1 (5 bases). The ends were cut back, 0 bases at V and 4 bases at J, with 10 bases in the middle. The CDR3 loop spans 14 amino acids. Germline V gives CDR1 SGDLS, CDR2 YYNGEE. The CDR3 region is CASSVVQGITEAFF. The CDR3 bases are TGTGCCAGCAGCGTAGTTCAGGGTATCACTGAAGCTTTCTTT.

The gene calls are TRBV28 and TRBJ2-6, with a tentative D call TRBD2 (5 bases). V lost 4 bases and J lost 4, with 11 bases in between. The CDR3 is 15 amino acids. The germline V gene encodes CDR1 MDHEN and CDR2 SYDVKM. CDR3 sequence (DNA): TGTGCCAGCAGTTCCCCCGGGGTAGGGGCCAACGTCCTGACTTTC. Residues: CASSSPGVGANVLTF.

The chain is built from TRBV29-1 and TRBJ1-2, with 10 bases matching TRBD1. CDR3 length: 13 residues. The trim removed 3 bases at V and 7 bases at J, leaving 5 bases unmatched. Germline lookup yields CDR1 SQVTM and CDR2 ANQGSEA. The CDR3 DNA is TGCAGCGTTGACGGGACAGGGGAAGGTGGCTACACCTTC. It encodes CSVDGTGEGGYTF.

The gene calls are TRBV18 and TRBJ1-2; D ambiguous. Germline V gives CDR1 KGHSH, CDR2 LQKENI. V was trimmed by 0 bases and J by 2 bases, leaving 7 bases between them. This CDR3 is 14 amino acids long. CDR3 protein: CASSPPEVNYGYTF. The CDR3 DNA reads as TGTGCCAGCTCACCACCAGAAGTGAACTATGGCTACACCTTC.

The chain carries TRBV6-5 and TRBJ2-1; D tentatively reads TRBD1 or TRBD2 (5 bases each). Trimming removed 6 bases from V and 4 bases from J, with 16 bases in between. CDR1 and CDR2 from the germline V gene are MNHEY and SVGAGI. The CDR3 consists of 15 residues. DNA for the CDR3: TGTGCCAGCAGAAGCTCGGGACGCCTATACAATGAGCAGTTCTTC. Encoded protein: CASRSSGRLYNEQFF.

CDR3: CAWSPGLATDTQYF. The CDR3 DNA reads TGTGCCTGGAGTCCGGGACTGGCCACAGATACGCAGTATTTT. The chain has TRBV30 and TRBJ2-3, with D possibly matching TRBD2 (6 bases). Germline V gene sequence: CDR1 GTSNPN, CDR2 SVGIG (reference sequence). This CDR3 has 14 amino acids. Trimming removed 2 bases from V and 2 bases from J, with 11 bases in between.

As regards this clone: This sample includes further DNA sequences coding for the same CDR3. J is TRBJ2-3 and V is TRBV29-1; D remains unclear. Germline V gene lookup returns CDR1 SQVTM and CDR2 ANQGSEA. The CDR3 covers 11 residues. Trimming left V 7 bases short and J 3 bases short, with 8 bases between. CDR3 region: CSARNTDTQYF. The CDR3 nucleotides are TGCAGCGCCAGAAATACAGATACGCAGTATTTT.